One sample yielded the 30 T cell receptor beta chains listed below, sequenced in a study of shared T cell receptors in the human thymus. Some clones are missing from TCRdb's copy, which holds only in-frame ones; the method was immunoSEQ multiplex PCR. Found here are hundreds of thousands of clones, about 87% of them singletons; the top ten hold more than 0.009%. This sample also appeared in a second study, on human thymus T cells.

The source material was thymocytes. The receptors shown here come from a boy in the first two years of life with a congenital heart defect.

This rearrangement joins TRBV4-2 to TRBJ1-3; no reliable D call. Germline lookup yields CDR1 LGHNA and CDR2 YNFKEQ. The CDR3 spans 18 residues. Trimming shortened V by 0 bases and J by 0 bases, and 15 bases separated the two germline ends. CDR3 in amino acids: CASSQEAAAESSGNTIYF. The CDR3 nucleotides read TGTGCCAGCAGCCAAGAGGCTGCGGCGGAGAGCTCTGGAAACACCATATATTTT.

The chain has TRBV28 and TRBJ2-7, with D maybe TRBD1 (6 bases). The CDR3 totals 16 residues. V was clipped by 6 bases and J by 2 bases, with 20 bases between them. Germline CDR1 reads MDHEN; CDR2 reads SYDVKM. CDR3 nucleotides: TGTGCCAGCAGCCCCTTCAGGACGGGACAACCCTACGAGCAGTACTTC. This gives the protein CASSPFRTGQPYEQYF.

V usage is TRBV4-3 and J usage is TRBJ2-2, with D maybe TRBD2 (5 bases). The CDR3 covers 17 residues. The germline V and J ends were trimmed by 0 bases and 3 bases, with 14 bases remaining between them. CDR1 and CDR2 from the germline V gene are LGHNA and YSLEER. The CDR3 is CASSQDRRKEYTGELFF. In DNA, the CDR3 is TGCGCCAGCAGCCAAGATAGGAGGAAAGAGTACACCGGGGAGCTGTTTTTT.

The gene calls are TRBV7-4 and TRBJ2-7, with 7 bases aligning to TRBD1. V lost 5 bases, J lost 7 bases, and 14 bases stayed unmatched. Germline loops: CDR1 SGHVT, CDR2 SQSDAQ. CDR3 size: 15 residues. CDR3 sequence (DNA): TGTGCCAGCAGCGCTACAGGGGTGGCTTTTGGGGAGCAGTACTTC. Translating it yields CASSATGVAFGEQYF.

The CDR3 sequence is CASSLVAWEFLAGGFYEQYF. The CDR3 DNA is TGCGCCAGCAGCTTGGTAGCGTGGGAATTTCTAGCGGGGGGATTCTACGAGCAGTACTTC. The chain carries TRBV5-1 and TRBJ2-7; 11 nucleotides align to TRBD2. The CDR3 length is 20 residues. Germline trimming cut 0 bases from V and 3 bases from J; bases unmatched to any gene: 17. Germline CDR1 SGHRS, CDR2 YFSETQ.

CDR3 nucleotides: TGTGCCAGCAGTCCTAGCTTGGTGGGAGGGCCCACAGATACGCAGTATTTT. It encodes CASSPSLVGGPTDTQYF. The V and J genes are TRBV28 and TRBJ2-3; 7 bases align to TRBD2. The CDR3 is 17 residues long. Germline V gene data show CDR1 as MDHEN and CDR2 as SYDVKM. Unmatched junction bases numbered 13, after V lost 5 bases and J lost 2 bases.

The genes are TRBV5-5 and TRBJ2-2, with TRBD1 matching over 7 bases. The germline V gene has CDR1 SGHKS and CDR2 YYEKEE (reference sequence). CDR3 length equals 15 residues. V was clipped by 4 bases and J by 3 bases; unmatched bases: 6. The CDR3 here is CASSADRVDTGELFF. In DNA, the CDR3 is TGTGCCAGCAGCGCCGACAGGGTAGACACCGGGGAGCTGTTTTTT.

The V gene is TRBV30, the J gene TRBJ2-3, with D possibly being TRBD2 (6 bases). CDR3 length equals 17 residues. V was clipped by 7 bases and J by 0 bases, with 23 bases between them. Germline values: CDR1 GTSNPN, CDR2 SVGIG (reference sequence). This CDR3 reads CAFFLILLAASTDTQYF. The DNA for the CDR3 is TGTGCCTTCTTTCTCATTTTACTAGCAGCTAGCACAGATACGCAGTATTTT.

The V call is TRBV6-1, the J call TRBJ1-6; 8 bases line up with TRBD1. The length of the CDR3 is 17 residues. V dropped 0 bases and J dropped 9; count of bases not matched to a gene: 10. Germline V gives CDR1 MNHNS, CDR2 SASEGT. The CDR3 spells CASSEATRTGFFSPLHF. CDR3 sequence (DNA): TGTGCCAGCAGTGAAGCGACAAGGACAGGGTTTTTTTCACCCCTCCACTTT.

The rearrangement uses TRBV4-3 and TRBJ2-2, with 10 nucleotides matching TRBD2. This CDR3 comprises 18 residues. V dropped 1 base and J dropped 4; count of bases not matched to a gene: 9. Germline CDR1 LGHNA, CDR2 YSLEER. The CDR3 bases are TGCGCCAGCAGCCAAGTTCTAAGGACTAGCGGTACCACCGGGGAGCTGTTTTTT. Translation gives CASSQVLRTSGTTGELFF.

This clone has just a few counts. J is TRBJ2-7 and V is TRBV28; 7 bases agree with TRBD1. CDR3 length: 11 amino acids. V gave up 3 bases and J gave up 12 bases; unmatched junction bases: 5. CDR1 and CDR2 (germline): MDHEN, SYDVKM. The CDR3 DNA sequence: TGTGCCAGCAGTTTTGGGACAGCCAGGTACTTC. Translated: CASSFGTARYF.

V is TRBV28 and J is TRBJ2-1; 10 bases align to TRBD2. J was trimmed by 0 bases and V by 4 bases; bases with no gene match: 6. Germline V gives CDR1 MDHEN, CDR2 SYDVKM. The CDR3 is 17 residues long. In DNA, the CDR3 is TGTGCCAGCAGTTCCGTACTAGCGGGAAGCTCCTACAATGAGCAGTTCTTC. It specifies CASSSVLAGSSYNEQFF.

In DNA form, the CDR3 reads TGTGCCAGCTCCCCCGGGACAGGGCACTATCAGCCCCAGCATTTT. As protein: CASSPGTGHYQPQHF. The chain carries TRBV18 and TRBJ1-5; 9 bases fit TRBD1. CDR1 is KGHSH and CDR2 is LQKENI in the germline V gene. The CDR3 contains 15 residues. V dropped 6 bases and J dropped 5; count of bases not matched to a gene: 8.

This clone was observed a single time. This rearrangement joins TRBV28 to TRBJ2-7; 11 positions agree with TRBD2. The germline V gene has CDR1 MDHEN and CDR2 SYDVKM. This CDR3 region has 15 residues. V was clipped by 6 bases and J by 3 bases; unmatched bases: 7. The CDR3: CASSTGTSGLYEQYF. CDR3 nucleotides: TGTGCCAGCAGCACCGGGACTAGCGGCCTCTACGAGCAGTACTTC.

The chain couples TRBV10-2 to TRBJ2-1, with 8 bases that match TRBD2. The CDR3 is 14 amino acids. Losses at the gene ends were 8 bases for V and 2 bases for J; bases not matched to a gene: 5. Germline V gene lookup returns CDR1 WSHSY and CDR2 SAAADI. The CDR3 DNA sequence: TGCGCCAGCGGACTACTAGCGGCCTACAATGAGCAGTTCTTC. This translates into CASGLLAAYNEQFF.

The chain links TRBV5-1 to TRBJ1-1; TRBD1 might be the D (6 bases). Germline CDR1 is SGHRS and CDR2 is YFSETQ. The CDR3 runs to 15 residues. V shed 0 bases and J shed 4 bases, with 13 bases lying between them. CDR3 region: CASSLEAGAGTEAFF. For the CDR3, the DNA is TGCGCCAGCAGCTTGGAAGCGGGGGCGGGCACTGAAGCTTTCTTT.

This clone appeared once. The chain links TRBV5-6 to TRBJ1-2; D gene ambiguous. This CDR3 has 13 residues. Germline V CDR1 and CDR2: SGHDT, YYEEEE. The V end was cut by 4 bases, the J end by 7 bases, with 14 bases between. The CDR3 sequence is CASSLDRTLGYTF. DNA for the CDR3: TGTGCCAGCAGCCTCGACCGGACTCTTGGCTACACCTTC. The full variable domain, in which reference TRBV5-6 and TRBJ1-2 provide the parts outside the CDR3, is DAGVTQSPTHLIKTRGQQVTLRCSPKSGHDTVSWYQQALGQGPQFIFQYYEEEERQRGNFPDRFSGHQFPNYSSELNVNALLLGDSALYLCASSLDRTLGYTFGSGTRLTVV.

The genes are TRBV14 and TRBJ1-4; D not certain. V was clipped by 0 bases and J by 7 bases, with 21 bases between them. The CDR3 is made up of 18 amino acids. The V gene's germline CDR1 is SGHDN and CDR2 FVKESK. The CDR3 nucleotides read TGTGCCAGCAGCCAAGAGGTCGAGCGGACTTCGGCGGGTGAAAAACTGTTTTTT. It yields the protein CASSQEVERTSAGEKLFF.

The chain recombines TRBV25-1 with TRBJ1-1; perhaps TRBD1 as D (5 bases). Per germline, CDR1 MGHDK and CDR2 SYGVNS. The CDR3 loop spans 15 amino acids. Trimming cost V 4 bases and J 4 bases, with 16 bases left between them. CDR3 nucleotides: TGTGCCAGCAGTGCCCGGACACCCTGGAGCACTGAAGCTTTCTTT. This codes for CASSARTPWSTEAFF. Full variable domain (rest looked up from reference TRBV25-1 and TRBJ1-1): EADIYQTPRYLVIGTGKKITLECSQTMGHDKMYWYQQDPGMELHLIHYSYGVNSTEKGDLSSESTVSRIRTEHFPLTLESARPSHTSQYLCASSARTPWSTEAFFGQGTRLTVV.

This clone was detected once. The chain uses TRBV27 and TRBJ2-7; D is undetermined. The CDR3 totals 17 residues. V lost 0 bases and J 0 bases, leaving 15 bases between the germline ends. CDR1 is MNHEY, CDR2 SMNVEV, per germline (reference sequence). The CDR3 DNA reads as TGTGCCAGCAGTTTATCTCTCGACTTCAGAGGCTCCTACGAGCAGTACTTC. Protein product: CASSLSLDFRGSYEQYF.

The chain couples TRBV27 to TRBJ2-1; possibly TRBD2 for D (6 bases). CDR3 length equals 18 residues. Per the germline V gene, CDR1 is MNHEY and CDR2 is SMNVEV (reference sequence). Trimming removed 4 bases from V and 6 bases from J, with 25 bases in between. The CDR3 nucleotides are TGTGCCAGCAGTTATGATACTAGCAGTCTCCCCGGGATCAATGAGCAGTTCTTC. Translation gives CASSYDTSSLPGINEQFF.

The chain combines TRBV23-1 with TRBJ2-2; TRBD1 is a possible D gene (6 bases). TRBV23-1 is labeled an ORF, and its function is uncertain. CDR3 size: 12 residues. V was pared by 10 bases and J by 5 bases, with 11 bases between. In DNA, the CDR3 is TGCGCCATCCCCAGGGGAACCGGGGAGCTGTTTTTT. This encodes CAIPRGTGELFF.

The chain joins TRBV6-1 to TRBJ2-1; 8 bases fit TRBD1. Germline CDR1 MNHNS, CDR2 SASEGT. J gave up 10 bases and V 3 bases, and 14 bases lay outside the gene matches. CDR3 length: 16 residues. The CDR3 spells CASSERDRTFGVEQFF. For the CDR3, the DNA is TGTGCCAGCAGTGAGAGGGACAGGACTTTTGGAGTGGAGCAGTTCTTC.

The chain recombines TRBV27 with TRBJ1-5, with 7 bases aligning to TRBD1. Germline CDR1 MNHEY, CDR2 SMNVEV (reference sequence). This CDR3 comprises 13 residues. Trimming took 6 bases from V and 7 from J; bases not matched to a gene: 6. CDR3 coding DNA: TGTGCCAGCAGCGGGACAGCTCAGCAGCCCCAGCATTTT. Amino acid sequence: CASSGTAQQPQHF.

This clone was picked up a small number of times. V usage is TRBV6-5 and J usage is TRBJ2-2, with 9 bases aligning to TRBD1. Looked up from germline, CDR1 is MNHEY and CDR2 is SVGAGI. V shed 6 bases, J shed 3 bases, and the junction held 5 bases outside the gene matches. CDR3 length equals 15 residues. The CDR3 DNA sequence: TGTGCCAGCAGAATGGGACAGGGTTACACCGGGGAGCTGTTTTTT. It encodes CASRMGQGYTGELFF.

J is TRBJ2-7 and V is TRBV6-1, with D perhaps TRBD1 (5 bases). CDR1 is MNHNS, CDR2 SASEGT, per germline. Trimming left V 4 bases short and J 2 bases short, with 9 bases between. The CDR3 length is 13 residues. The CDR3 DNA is TGTGCCAGCAGTGGACAGCTCGCCTACGAGCAGTACTTC. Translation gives CASSGQLAYEQYF.

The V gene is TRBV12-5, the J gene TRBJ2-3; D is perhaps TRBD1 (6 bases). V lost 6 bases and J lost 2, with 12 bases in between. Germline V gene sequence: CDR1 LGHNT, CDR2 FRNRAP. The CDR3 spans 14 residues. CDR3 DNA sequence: TGTGCTAGTGGGCCGACAGGCTTCACAGATACGCAGTATTTT. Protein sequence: CASGPTGFTDTQYF.

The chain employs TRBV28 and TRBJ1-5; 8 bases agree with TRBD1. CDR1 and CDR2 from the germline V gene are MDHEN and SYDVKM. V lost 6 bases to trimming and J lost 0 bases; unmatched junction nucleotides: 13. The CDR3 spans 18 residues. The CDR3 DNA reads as TGTGCCAGCAGCGGACAGGGTGGCCTCCTCATTAGCAATCAGCCCCAGCATTTT. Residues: CASSGQGGLLISNQPQHF. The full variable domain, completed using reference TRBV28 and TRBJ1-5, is DVKVTQSSRYLVKRTGEKVFLECVQDMDHENMFWYRQDPGLGLRLIYFSYDVKMKEKGDIPEGYSVSREKKERFSLILESASTNQTSMYLCASSGQGGLLISNQPQHFGDGTRLSIL.

CDR3 sequence (DNA): TGTGCCAGCAGCTTTAGGACAGGCCCGAACACTGAAGCTTTCTTT. Amino acids: CASSFRTGPNTEAFF. This sequence joins TRBV5-6 and TRBJ1-1; 7 bases fit TRBD1. This CDR3 has 15 amino acids. From germline, CDR1 is SGHDT and CDR2 YYEEEE. The V gene end was trimmed by 2 bases and the J gene end by 1 base; junction bases not matched to a gene: 5. Based on the CDR3 plus reference TRBV5-6 and TRBJ1-1, the full variable domain is DAGVTQSPTHLIKTRGQQVTLRCSPKSGHDTVSWYQQALGQGPQFIFQYYEEEERQRGNFPDRFSGHQFPNYSSELNVNALLLGDSALYLCASSFRTGPNTEAFFGQGTRLTVV.

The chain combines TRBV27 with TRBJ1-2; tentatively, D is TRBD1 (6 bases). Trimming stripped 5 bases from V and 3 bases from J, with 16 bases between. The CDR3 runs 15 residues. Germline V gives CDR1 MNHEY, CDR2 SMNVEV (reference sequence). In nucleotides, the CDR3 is TGTGCCAGCAGTCCTAGGGGGGGGCGCTACTATGGCTACACCTTC. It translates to CASSPRGGRYYGYTF.